This TCR beta chain was observed in a study of T cell responses to AZD1222 COVID-19 vaccine. Study observations and caveats: None of the repertoires were sampled until the peak T cell response had passed. Possibly, clonal diversity was underestimated; donors were largely white British and included more females. Spike regions recognized by vaccine-associated CD4 TCRs spanned the protein, led by 160-218 and 743-854. Among those given AZD1222, only six were seropositive at baseline.

The protocol was immunoSEQ multiplex PCR, while the TCRdb copy is restricted to in-frame clones and leaves out a portion. The sample lists over 100,000 clones, 88% occurring once. Germline values: CDR1 SGDLS, CDR2 YYNGEE. There are 14 residues in the CDR3. Trimming removed 1 base from V and 5 bases from J; junction bases left unmatched: 5. Notes on this clone: No antigen is known for it.

This TCR came from an adult in good health. The sample was peripheral blood, taken on day 0 of AZD1222 vaccination. V and J are TRBV9 and TRBJ2-5; 7 bases are shared with TRBD2. The chain's CDR3 is CASSVKAGEETQYF. In DNA, the CDR3 is TGTGCCAGCAGCGTAAAGGCGGGAGAGGAGACCCAGTACTTC.